What follows are 32 T cell receptor beta chains derived from one specimen sequenced in a study of blood T cell repertoires in COVID-19. Here immunoSEQ multiplex PCR was the method, and the copy in TCRdb shows in-frame clones only, minus some. The profile covers around 82,000 clones, with roughly 90% appearing a single time and roughly an eighth taken by the ten largest. The sample consisted of peripheral blood. The source is a man between 70 and 80 years old with active or convalescent COVID-19.

The chain joins TRBV7-2 to TRBJ1-2; the D is unclear. With 5 bases removed from V and 2 bases from J, the gap between germline ends came to 9 bases. Germline lookup yields CDR1 SGHTA and CDR2 FQGNSA. The CDR3 length is 13 residues. The CDR3 region has the DNA TGTGCCAGCAGCCCCCGGGGAAACTATGGCTACACCTTC. Protein sequence: CASSPRGNYGYTF.

V and J are TRBV7-6 and TRBJ2-1, with 10 positions matching TRBD1. V lost 7 bases, J lost 7 bases, and 22 bases stayed unmatched. The CDR3 is 19 amino acids. The V gene's germline CDR1 is SGHVS and CDR2 FNYEAQ. This CDR3 reads CASIKRGGQGHFLRNEQFF. CDR3 DNA sequence: TGTGCCAGCATTAAAAGGGGGGGACAGGGGCACTTCCTTAGGAATGAGCAGTTCTTC.

The genes are TRBV6-2 or TRBV6-3 and TRBJ1-5; no firm D call. V shed 4 bases and J shed 0 bases, with 7 bases lying between them. The CDR3 has 14 residues. CDR1 is MNHEY and CDR2 is SVGEGT in the germline V gene. The CDR3 is CASSSIYSNQPQHF. CDR3 nucleotide sequence: TGTGCCAGCAGTTCCATCTATAGCAATCAGCCCCAGCATTTT.

The V call is TRBV25-1, the J call TRBJ2-5, with TRBD2 matching over 12 bases. This CDR3 spans 16 amino acids. Trimming at V came to 2 bases and at J to 4 bases, leaving 5 bases not matched to a gene. Germline CDR1 reads MGHDK; CDR2 reads SYGVNS. CDR3 amino acids: CASSEEASGGAETQYF. CDR3 DNA: TGTGCCAGCAGTGAAGAGGCTAGCGGGGGGGCAGAGACCCAGTACTTC.

The rearrangement joins TRBV5-4 to TRBJ1-1, with TRBD1 matching 8 bases. Trimming at V came to 0 bases and at J to 11 bases, leaving 9 bases not matched to a gene. This CDR3 contains 14 residues. Germline V gene sequence: CDR1 SGHNT, CDR2 YYREEE (reference sequence). The CDR3 here is CASSLAGGQVGAFF. Written as DNA, the CDR3 is TGTGCCAGCAGCTTGGCGGGGGGACAGGTTGGCGCTTTCTTT.

The V and J genes are TRBV18 and TRBJ2-7; D is perhaps TRBD1 (6 bases). V was trimmed by 6 bases and J by 2 bases, leaving 11 bases between them. Germline-derived CDR1 and CDR2 are KGHSH and LQKENI. The CDR3 runs 13 residues. As DNA, the CDR3 is TGTGCCAGCTCCCGGGACAACACCTACGAGCAGTACTTC. Its translation: CASSRDNTYEQYF.

This sequence joins TRBV6-2 or TRBV6-3 and TRBJ2-6; D possibly corresponds to TRBD1 (7 bases). The CDR3 spans 19 residues. Germline-derived CDR1 and CDR2 are MNHEY and SVGEGT. V was cut by 4 bases and J by 0 bases, with 19 bases left in between. CDR3 nucleotides: TGTGCCAGCAGTTCGCCGGAGGGACAGCCGCGCTCTGGGGCCAACGTCCTGACTTTC. Its translation: CASSSPEGQPRSGANVLTF.

This chain connects TRBV6-2 or TRBV6-3 to TRBJ1-1; D is unresolved. Germline assignment: CDR1 MNHEY and CDR2 SVGEGT. CDR3 length equals 15 residues. Trimming cost V 2 bases and J 1 base, with 11 bases left between them. As DNA, the CDR3 is TGTGCCAGCAGTTACCCCCCCCTAGGGAACACTGAAGCTTTCTTT. Translation gives CASSYPPLGNTEAFF.

The chain links TRBV2 to TRBJ2-3; a weak D match, TRBD1 (5 bases). Germline CDR1 is SNHLY and CDR2 is FYNNEI. Trimming took 5 bases from V and 2 from J, leaving 14 bases between them. This CDR3 is 15 amino acids long. As DNA, the CDR3 is TGTGCCAGCAGTCAGGACAACCTCCTCACAGATACGCAGTATTTT. It translates to CASSQDNLLTDTQYF. Full variable domain (outside the CDR3, taken from reference TRBV2 and TRBJ2-3): EPEVTQTPSHQVTQMGQEVILRCVPISNHLYFYWYRQILGQKVEFLVSFYNNEISEKSEIFDDQFSVERPDGSNFTLKIRSTKLEDSAMYFCASSQDNLLTDTQYFGPGTRLTVL.

The rearrangement joins TRBV19 to TRBJ1-6; D is unclear. The CDR3 has 15 residues. Germline assignment: CDR1 LNHDA and CDR2 SQIVND (reference sequence). The germline V and J ends were trimmed by 3 bases and 6 bases, with 12 bases remaining between them. In DNA form, the CDR3 reads TGTGCCAGTAGTATCTCGGGAAGCCCTAATTCACCCCTCCACTTT. This codes for CASSISGSPNSPLHF.

This chain links TRBV9 with TRBJ1-4; a possible D gene is TRBD1 (6 bases). Germline values: CDR1 SGDLS, CDR2 YYNGEE. V was pared by 2 bases and J by 0 bases, with 11 bases between. The CDR3 covers 16 residues. As DNA, the CDR3 is TGTGCCAGCAGCGTTCGACAGGAAGCAACTAATGAAAAACTGTTTTTT. This encodes CASSVRQEATNEKLFF. The full variable domain, completed using reference TRBV9 and TRBJ1-4, is DSGVTQTPKHLITATGQRVTLRCSPRSGDLSVYWYQQSLDQGLQFLIQYYNGEERAKGNILERFSAQQFPDLHSELNLSSLELGDSALYFCASSVRQEATNEKLFFGSGTQLSVL.

The chain has TRBV11-2 and TRBJ1-2; 8 bases map to TRBD1. Germline CDR1 and CDR2: SGHAT and FQNNGV. The junction had 3 bases not matched to a gene; V was cut back by 5 bases and J by 4 bases. This CDR3 is built from 13 residues. The CDR3: CASSAGQGYGYTF. The CDR3 nucleotides are TGTGCCAGCAGCGCCGGACAGGGCTATGGCTACACCTTC.

The chain combines TRBV6-2 or TRBV6-3 with TRBJ2-1, with 7 bases identical to TRBD2. Germline V gene sequence: CDR1 MNHEY, CDR2 SVGEGT. V lost 0 bases, J lost 2 bases, and 1 base stayed unmatched. The CDR3 runs 15 residues. CDR3 amino acids: CASSYSRGTYNEQFF. CDR3 DNA: TGTGCCAGCAGTTACTCGCGGGGGACCTACAATGAGCAGTTCTTC.

This clone has a handful of counts. The chain joins TRBV6-2 or TRBV6-3 to TRBJ1-2; no firm D call. Deletions cut 2 bases from V and 8 bases from J, with 9 bases between. This CDR3 contains 12 residues. Germline V CDR1 and CDR2: MNHEY, SVGEGT. CDR3 sequence reads: CASSYVFYGYTF. The DNA of the CDR3 is TGTGCCAGCAGTTACGTATTCTACGGCTACACCTTC.

The chain is built from TRBV28 and TRBJ1-6; possibly TRBD1 for D (5 bases). In germline, CDR1 is MDHEN, CDR2 SYDVKM. This CDR3 is 16 amino acids long. Between the trimmed V and J ends, which lost 8 bases and 7 bases, there was a span of 21 bases. CDR3 sequence (DNA): TGTGCCAGCCCCCCGGCGGGGACGCAGGGCAATTCACCCCTCCACTTT. It is translated as CASPPAGTQGNSPLHF.

This chain uses TRBV2 with TRBJ2-2; the match to TRBD1 covers 10 bases. V lost 6 bases to trimming and J lost 6 bases; unmatched junction nucleotides: 4. The CDR3 has 14 amino acids. The V gene's germline CDR1 is SNHLY and CDR2 FYNNEI. In DNA, the CDR3 is TGTGCCAGCAGGGGACAGGGGACCGCCGGGGAGCTGTTTTTT. Translated, it gives CASRGQGTAGELFF.

The chain recombines TRBV5-5 with TRBJ1-5; D unresolved. Germline V lookup: CDR1 SGHKS, CDR2 YYEKEE (reference sequence). Between the trimmed V and J ends, which lost 3 bases and 5 bases, there was a span of 9 bases. CDR3 size: 13 residues. This CDR3 is CASSYLPDQPQHF. As DNA, the CDR3 is TGTGCCAGCAGCTACCTACCGGATCAGCCCCAGCATTTT.

The gene calls are TRBV3-1 (or the pseudogene TRBV3-2) and TRBJ2-3, with TRBD2 matching 10 bases. CDR3 size: 20 residues. V was clipped by 0 bases and J by 0 bases; unmatched bases: 12. CDR1 and CDR2 (germline): LGHDT, YNNKEL (reference sequence). The CDR3 sequence is CASSQDQERGGLTSTDTQYF. The CDR3 DNA sequence: TGTGCCAGCAGCCAAGATCAGGAGCGGGGGGGCTTAACTAGCACAGATACGCAGTATTTT.

This clone was picked up a small number of times. The chain links TRBV6-5 to TRBJ1-3; D gene unclear. This CDR3 spans 14 amino acids. Germline CDR1 reads MNHEY; CDR2 reads SVGAGI. The germline V and J ends were trimmed by 11 bases and 8 bases, with 22 bases remaining between them. CDR3 sequence reads: CAGGGRTTIDTIYF. For the CDR3, the DNA is TGTGCCGGAGGAGGACGGACGACTATAGACACCATATATTTT.

The gene calls are TRBV5-1 and TRBJ1-2; TRBD1 might be the D (5 bases). CDR1 and CDR2 (germline): SGHRS, YFSETQ. The CDR3 runs to 14 residues. The germline V and J ends were trimmed by 4 bases and 8 bases, with 18 bases remaining between them. The CDR3 DNA is TGCGCCAGCAGCCCCTCGACAGTTCTTTTAGGCTACACCTTC. Its translation: CASSPSTVLLGYTF. Using reference TRBV5-1 and TRBJ1-2 for the parts outside the CDR3, the full variable domain is KAGVTQTPRYLIKTRGQQVTLSCSPISGHRSVSWYQQTPGQGLQFLFEYFSETQRNKGNFPGRFSGRQFSNSRSEMNVSTLELGDSALYLCASSPSTVLLGYTFGSGTRLTVV.

This chain joins TRBV6-5 and TRBJ2-3, with unresolved D. V was shortened by 5 bases and J by 6 bases, with 6 bases between the two germline ends. The CDR3 length is 11 residues. From germline, CDR1 is MNHEY and CDR2 SVGAGI. The CDR3 region is CASSTRDTQYF. The CDR3 coding sequence is TGTGCCAGCAGTACCCGGGATACGCAGTATTTT.

The chain combines TRBV28 with TRBJ2-7, with D possibly matching TRBD2 (7 bases). V dropped 10 bases and J dropped 3 bases, with 19 bases sitting between them. The germline V gene has CDR1 MDHEN and CDR2 SYDVKM. This CDR3 has 14 amino acids. The CDR3 nucleotides read TGTGCCACCTGGGGAGGGGGACTTAACTACGAGCAGTACTTC. Protein sequence: CATWGGGLNYEQYF.

The chain combines TRBV19 with TRBJ1-5, with 9 positions matching TRBD1. This CDR3 is built from 13 residues. Germline values: CDR1 LNHDA, CDR2 SQIVND (reference sequence). Unmatched junction bases numbered 4, after V lost 6 bases and J lost 7 bases. The CDR3 region is CASRDRGHQPQHF. The CDR3 coding sequence is TGTGCCAGTAGGGACAGGGGACACCAGCCCCAGCATTTT.

This clone has more than one count but fewer than ten. The rearrangement uses TRBV4-1 and TRBJ2-7; 8 nucleotides agree with TRBD1. V was pared by 1 base and J by 2 bases, with 7 bases of the junction left unmatched. The CDR3 sequence is 16 residues long. Germline CDR1 MGHRA, CDR2 YSYEKL. This CDR3 reads CASSQATGGFPYEQYF. CDR3 in DNA: TGCGCCAGCAGCCAAGCCACAGGGGGATTCCCCTACGAGCAGTACTTC.

This clone was counted between two and nine times. Mismatch with germline at one junction end may stem from a read error. The chain links TRBV5-1 to TRBJ2-7; 10 bases are shared with TRBD1. Germline-derived CDR1 and CDR2 are SGHRS and YFSETQ. This CDR3 region has 14 residues. The CDR3 region is CASSHIRGTGDWSF. In DNA, the CDR3 is TGCGCCAGCAGCCATATTCGTGGGACAGGGGACTGGTCGTTC.

The V call is TRBV30, the J call TRBJ2-5; TRBD1 is a possible D gene (5 bases). Germline V gives CDR1 GTSNPN, CDR2 SVGIG (reference sequence). This CDR3 comprises 16 residues. V lost 0 bases to trimming and J lost 4 bases, with 18 bases between them. The CDR3 coding sequence is TGTGCCTGGAGTGTTGGCGTAGCAGGGTTTGGAGAGACCCAGTACTTC. Translating gives CAWSVGVAGFGETQYF.

V is TRBV7-2 and J is TRBJ1-5, with TRBD1 as a possible D gene (6 bases). The CDR3 covers 13 residues. V lost 4 bases, J lost 7 bases, and 11 bases lay in between. The germline gives CDR1 SGHTA, CDR2 FQGNSA. The CDR3 nucleotides are TGTGCCAGCAGCTCAGACAGGTTCCAGCCCCAGCATTTT. The encoded protein is CASSSDRFQPQHF.

The chain recombines TRBV25-1 with TRBJ2-3; 7 bases line up with TRBD2. The CDR3 covers 15 residues. CDR1 and CDR2 (germline): MGHDK, SYGVNS. Losses at the gene ends were 3 bases for V and 2 bases for J; bases not matched to a gene: 5. This chain's CDR3 is CASSDPGGYTDTQYF. CDR3 sequence (DNA): TGTGCCAGCAGTGACCCCGGGGGGTACACAGATACGCAGTATTTT.

This clone was observed a single time. The chain is built from TRBV28 and TRBJ1-2; D perhaps matches TRBD1 (6 bases). The CDR3 sequence is 14 residues long. Between the trimmed V and J ends, which lost 3 bases and 1 base, there was a span of 9 bases. The germline V gene has CDR1 MDHEN and CDR2 SYDVKM. CDR3: CASSFGRGNYGYTF. As DNA, the CDR3 is TGTGCCAGCAGTTTTGGCAGGGGTAACTATGGCTACACCTTC.

The genes are TRBV5-1 and TRBJ2-2; possibly TRBD2 for D (5 bases). CDR1 and CDR2 from the germline V gene are SGHRS and YFSETQ. The ends were cut back, 3 bases at V and 5 bases at J, with 5 bases in the middle. The CDR3 consists of 12 residues. CDR3 sequence reads: CASSSGTGELFF. The CDR3 bases are TGCGCCAGCAGCTCGGGGACCGGGGAGCTGTTTTTT.

The gene calls are TRBV9 and TRBJ1-4, with D possibly being TRBD1 (5 bases). The CDR3 consists of 16 residues. V was shortened by 5 bases and J by 0 bases, with 14 bases between the two germline ends. The germline CDR1 and CDR2 sequences are SGDLS and YYNGEE. CDR3 coding DNA: TGTGCCAGCAGTCCCTTGGGGCATTCAACTAATGAAAAACTGTTTTTT. Translating it yields CASSPLGHSTNEKLFF.

The gene calls are TRBV11-2 and TRBJ1-2, with D uncertain. V dropped 1 base and J dropped 4 bases, with 7 bases sitting between them. Per the germline V gene, CDR1 is SGHAT and CDR2 is FQNNGV. The CDR3 is 13 residues long. The CDR3 DNA is TGTGCCAGCAGCTTAGCAGATTTCTATGGCTACACCTTC. It yields the protein CASSLADFYGYTF.